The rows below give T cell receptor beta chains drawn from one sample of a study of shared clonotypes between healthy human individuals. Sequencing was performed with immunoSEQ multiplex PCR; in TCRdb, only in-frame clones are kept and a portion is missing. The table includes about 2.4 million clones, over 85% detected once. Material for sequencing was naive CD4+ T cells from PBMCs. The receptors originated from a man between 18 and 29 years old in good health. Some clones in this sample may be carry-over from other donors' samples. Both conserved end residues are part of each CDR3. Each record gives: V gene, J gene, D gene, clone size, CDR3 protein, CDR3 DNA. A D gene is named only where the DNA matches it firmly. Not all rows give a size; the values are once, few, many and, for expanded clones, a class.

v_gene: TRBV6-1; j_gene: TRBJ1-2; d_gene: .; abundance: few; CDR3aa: CASSEAGLGYGYTF; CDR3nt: TGTGCCAGCAGTGAAGCAGGATTGGGCTATGGCTACACCTTC
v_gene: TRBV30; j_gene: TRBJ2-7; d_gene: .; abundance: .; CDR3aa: CAWSVSYEQYF; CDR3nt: TGTGCCTGGAGTGTGAGTTACGAGCAGTACTTC
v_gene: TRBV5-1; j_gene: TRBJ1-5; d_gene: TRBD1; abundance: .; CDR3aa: CASRMTGGDQPQHF; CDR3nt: TGCGCCAGCAGGATGACAGGGGGGGATCAGCCCCAGCATTTT
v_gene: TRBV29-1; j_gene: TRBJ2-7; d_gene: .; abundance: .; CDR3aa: CSASGALTYEQYF; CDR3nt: TGCAGCGCCTCAGGGGCCCTTACCTACGAGCAGTACTTC
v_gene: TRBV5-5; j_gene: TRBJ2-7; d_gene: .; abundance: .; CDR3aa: CASSPKPIVRGLNEQYF; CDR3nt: TGTGCCAGCAGCCCGAAGCCGATCGTCCGGGGGTTAAACGAGCAGTACTTC
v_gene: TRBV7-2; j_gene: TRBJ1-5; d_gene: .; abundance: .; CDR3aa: CASSLVAGGRNQPQHF; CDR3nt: TGTGCCAGCAGCTTAGTGGCAGGCGGGCGGAATCAGCCCCAGCATTTT
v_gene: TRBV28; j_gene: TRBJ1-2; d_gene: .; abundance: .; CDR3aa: CASSFSASTIGYTF; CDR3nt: TGTGCCAGCAGTTTCTCAGCATCAACTATCGGCTACACCTTC
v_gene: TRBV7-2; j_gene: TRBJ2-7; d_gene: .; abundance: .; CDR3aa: CASSYVTRGPYEQYF; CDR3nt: TGTGCCAGCAGCTACGTGACTAGGGGACCCTACGAGCAGTACTTC
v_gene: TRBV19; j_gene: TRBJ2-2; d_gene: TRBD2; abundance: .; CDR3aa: CASRGGLAVNTGELFF; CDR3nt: TGTGCCAGTAGGGGGGGACTAGCGGTGAACACCGGGGAGCTGTTTTTT
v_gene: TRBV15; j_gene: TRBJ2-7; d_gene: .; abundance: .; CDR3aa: CATSRDRGGYEQYF; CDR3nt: TGTGCCACCAGCAGAGATAGGGGGGGTTACGAGCAGTACTTC
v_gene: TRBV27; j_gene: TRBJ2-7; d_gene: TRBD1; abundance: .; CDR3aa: CASSSYRDSYEQYF; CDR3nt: TGTGCCAGCAGTTCCTACCGGGACAGTTACGAGCAGTACTTC
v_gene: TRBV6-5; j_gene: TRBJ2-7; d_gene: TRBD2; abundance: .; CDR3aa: CASREREGLHEQYF; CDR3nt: TGTGCCAGCAGAGAGCGGGAGGGCCTCCACGAGCAGTACTTC
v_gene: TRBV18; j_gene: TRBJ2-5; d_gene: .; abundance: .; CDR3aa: CASSPRLDQETQYF; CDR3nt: TGTGCCAGCTCACCACGGCTAGACCAAGAGACCCAGTACTTC
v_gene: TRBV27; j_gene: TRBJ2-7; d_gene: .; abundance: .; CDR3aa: CASRGRSSYEQYF; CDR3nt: TGTGCCAGCAGAGGCAGGTCCTCCTACGAGCAGTACTTC
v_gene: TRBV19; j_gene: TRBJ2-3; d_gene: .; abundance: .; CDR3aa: CASSTPGTPQYF; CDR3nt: TGTGCCAGTAGTACACCCGGGACTCCGCAGTATTTT
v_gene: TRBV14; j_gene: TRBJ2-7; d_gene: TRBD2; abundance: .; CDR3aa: CASSQRGLAGASEQYF; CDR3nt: TGTGCCAGCAGCCAAAGAGGACTAGCGGGAGCCAGCGAGCAGTACTTC